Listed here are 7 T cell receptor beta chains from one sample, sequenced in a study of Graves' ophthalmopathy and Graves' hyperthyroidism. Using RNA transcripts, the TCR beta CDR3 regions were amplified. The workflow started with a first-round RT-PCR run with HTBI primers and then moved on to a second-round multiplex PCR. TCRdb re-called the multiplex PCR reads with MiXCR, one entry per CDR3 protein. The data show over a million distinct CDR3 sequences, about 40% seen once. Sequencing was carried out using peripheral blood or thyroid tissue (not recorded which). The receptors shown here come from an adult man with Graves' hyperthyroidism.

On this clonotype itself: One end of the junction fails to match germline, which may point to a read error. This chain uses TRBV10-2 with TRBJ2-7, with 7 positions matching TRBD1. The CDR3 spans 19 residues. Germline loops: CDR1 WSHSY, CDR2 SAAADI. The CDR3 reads CASSYFEGTAPNHRYEQYF. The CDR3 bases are TGTGCCAGCAGTTACTTTGAAGGGACAGCTCCAAACCATCGCTACGAGCAGTACTTC.

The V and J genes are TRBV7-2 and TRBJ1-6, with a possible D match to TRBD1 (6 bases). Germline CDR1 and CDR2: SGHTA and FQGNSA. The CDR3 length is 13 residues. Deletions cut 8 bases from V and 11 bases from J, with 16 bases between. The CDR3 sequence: CASGSGQGTPLHF. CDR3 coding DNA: TGTGCCAGCGGGTCGGGGCAGGGGACACCCCTCCACTTT. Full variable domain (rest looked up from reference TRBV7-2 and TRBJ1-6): GAGVSQSPSNKVTEKGKDVELRCDPISGHTALYWYRQSLGQGLEFLIYFQGNSAPDKSGLPSDRFSAERTGGSVSTLTIQRTQQEDSAVYLCASGSGQGTPLHFGNGTRLTVT.

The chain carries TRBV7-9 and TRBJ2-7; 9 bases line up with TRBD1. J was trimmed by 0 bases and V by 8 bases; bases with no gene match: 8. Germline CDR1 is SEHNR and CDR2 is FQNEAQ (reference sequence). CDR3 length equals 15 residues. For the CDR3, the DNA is TGTGCCAGCTCACAACTGGGACAGGGCTCCTACGAGCAGTACTTC. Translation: CASSQLGQGSYEQYF.

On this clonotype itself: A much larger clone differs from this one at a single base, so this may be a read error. The CDR3 loop reads CASSGPGGAHYGYTF. The DNA of the CDR3 is TGTGCCAGCAGTGGCCCAGGGGGCGCACACTATGGCTACACCTTC. The chain combines TRBV2 with TRBJ1-2; TRBD1 matches 8 bases. In germline, CDR1 is SNHLY, CDR2 FYNNEI. Losses at the gene ends were 4 bases for V and 3 bases for J; bases not matched to a gene: 7. This CDR3 contains 15 residues.

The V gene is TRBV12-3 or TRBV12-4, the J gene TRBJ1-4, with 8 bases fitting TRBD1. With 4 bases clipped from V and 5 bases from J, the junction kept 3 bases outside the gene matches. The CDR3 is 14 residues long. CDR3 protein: CASSYTGGNEKLFF. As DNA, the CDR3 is TGTGCCAGCAGTTATACAGGGGGAAATGAAAAACTGTTTTTT.

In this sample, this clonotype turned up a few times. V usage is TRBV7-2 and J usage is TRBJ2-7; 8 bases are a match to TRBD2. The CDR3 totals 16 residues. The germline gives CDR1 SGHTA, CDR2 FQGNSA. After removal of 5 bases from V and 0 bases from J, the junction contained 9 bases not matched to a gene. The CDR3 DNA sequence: TGTGCCAGCAGCCCCCGGGAGGGGAGGGGCTCCTACGAGCAGTACTTC. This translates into CASSPREGRGSYEQYF.

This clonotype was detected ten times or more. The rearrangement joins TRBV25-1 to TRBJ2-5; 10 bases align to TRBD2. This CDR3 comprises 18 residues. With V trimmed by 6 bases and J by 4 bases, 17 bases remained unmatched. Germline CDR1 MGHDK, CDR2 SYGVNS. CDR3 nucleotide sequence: TGTGCCAGCAGCCGACTAGCGGGCCTCGGCGCCGTAAGAGAGACCCAGTACTTC. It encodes CASSRLAGLGAVRETQYF.